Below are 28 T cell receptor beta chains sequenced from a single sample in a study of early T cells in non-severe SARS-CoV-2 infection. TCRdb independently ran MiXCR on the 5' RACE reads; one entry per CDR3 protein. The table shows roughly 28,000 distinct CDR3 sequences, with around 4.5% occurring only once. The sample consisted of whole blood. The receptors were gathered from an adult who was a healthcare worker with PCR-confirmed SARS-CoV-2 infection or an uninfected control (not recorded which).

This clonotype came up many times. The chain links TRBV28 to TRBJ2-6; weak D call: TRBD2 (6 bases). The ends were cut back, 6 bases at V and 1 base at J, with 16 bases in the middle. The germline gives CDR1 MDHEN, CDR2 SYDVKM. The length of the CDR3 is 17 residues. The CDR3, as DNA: TGTGCCAGCAGCCAAGTGGGAGGCGGATCTGGGGCCAACGTCCTGACTTTC. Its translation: CASSQVGGGSGANVLTF. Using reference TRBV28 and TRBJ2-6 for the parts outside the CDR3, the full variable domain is DVKVTQSSRYLVKRTGEKVFLECVQDMDHENMFWYRQDPGLGLRLIYFSYDVKMKEKGDIPEGYSVSREKKERFSLILESASTNQTSMYLCASSQVGGGSGANVLTFGAGSRLTVL.

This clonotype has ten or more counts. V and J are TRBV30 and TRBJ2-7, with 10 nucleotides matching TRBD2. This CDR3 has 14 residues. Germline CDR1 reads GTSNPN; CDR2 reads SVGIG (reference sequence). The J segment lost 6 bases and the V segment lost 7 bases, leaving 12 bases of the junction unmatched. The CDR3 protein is CASDLAGVSAEQYV. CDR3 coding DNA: TGTGCCTCCGACCTAGCGGGAGTGTCGGCCGAGCAGTACGTC.

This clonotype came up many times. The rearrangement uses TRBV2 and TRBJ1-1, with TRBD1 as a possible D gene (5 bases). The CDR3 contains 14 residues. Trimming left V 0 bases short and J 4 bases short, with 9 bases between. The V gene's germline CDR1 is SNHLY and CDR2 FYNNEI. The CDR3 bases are TGTGCCAGCAGTGAAGCAGGGGAGATCACTGAAGCTTTCTTT. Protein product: CASSEAGEITEAFF.

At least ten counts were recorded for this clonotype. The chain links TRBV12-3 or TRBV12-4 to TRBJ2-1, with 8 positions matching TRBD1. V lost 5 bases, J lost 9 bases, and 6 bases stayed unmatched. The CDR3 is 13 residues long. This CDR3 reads CASSHDRGLEQFF. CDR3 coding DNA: TGTGCCAGCAGTCATGACAGGGGACTTGAGCAGTTCTTC.

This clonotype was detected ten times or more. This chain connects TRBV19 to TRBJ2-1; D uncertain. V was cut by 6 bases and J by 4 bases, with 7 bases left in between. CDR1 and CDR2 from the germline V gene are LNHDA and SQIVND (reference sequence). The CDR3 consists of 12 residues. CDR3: CASRVGYNEQFF. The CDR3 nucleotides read TGTGCCAGTAGGGTGGGGTACAATGAGCAGTTCTTC.

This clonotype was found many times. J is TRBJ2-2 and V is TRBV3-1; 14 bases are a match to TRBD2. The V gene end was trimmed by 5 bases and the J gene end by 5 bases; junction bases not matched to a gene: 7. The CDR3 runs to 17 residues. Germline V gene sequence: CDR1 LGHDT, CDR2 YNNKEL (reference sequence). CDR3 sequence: CASSDRTSGRSTGELFF. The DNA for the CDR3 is TGTGCCAGCAGCGACAGGACTAGCGGGAGGTCAACCGGGGAGCTGTTTTTT.

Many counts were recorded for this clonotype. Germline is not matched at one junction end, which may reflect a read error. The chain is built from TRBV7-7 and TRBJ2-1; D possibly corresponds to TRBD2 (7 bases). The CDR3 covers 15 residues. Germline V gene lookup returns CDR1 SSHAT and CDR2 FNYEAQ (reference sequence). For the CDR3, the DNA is TGTGCTAGCAGGGAAGAGCGGGACACGCCCAATGAGCAGTTCTTC. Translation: CASREERDTPNEQFF.

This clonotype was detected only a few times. CDR3 sequence: CASSQENLGGGPGTGELFF. CDR3 in DNA: TGCGCCAGCAGCCAAGAGAACTTGGGGGGAGGGCCGGGCACCGGGGAGCTGTTTTTT. The chain carries TRBV4-3 and TRBJ2-2; 7 bases map to TRBD2. Per the germline V gene, CDR1 is LGHNA and CDR2 is YSLEER. CDR3 length: 19 residues. J lost 4 bases, V lost 0 bases, and 14 bases had no gene match.

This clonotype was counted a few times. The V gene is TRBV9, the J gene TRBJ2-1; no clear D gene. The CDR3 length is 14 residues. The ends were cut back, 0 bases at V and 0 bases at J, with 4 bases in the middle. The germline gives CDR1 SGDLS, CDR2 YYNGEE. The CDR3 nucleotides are TGTGCCAGCAGCGTAGGGGGCTCCTACAATGAGCAGTTCTTC. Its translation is CASSVGGSYNEQFF.

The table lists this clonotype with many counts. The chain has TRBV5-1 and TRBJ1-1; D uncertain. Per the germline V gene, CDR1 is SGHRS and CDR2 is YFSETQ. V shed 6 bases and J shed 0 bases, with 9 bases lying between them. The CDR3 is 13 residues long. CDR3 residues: CASTPSVNTEAFF. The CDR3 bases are TGCGCCAGCACTCCATCAGTGAACACTGAAGCTTTCTTT.

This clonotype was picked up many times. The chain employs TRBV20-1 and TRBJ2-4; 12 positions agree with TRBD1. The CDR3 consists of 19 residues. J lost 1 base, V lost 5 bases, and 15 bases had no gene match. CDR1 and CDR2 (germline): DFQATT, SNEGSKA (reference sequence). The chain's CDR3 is CSALLPGTGGSGAKNIQYF. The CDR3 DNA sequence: TGCAGTGCTTTACTCCCCGGGACAGGGGGCTCCGGGGCCAAAAACATTCAGTACTTC.

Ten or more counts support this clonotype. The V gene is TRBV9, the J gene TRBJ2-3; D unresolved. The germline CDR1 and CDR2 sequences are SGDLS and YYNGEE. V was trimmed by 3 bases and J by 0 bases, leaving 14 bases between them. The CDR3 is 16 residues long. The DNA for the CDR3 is TGTGCCAGCAGCGCGAAAAAGTGGGCTAGCACAGATACGCAGTATTTT. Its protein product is CASSAKKWASTDTQYF.

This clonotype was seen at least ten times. CDR3 sequence (DNA): TGCAGTGCTAGAGAGGAACAGGGAACTAACATTCAGTACTTC. Translated, it gives CSAREEQGTNIQYF. The chain carries TRBV20-1 and TRBJ2-4; the D gene is possibly TRBD1 (6 bases). Germline CDR1 is DFQATT and CDR2 is SNEGSKA (reference sequence). The CDR3 length is 14 residues. The V end lost 0 bases, the J end lost 7 bases, and 13 bases lay between the germline ends.

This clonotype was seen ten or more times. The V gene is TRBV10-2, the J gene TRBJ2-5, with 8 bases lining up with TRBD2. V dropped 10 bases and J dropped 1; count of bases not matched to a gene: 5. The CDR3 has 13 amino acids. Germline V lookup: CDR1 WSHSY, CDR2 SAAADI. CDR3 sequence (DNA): TGCGCCACAACCGGGACTAGCCAAGAGACCCAGTACTTC. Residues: CATTGTSQETQYF.

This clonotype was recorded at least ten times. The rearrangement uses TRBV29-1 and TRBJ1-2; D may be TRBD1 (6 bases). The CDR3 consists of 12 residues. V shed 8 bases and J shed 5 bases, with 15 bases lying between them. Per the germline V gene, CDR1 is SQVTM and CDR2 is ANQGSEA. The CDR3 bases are TGCAGCTTTTCCGGGACATCGTATGGCTACACCTTC. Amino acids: CSFSGTSYGYTF.

The CDR3 reads CSASTGTGLMDQPQHF. CDR3 coding DNA: TGCAGTGCTAGCACCGGGACAGGGCTTATGGATCAGCCCCAGCATTTT. The chain carries TRBV20-1 and TRBJ1-5; 9 bases map to TRBD1. The CDR3 runs 16 residues. Germline CDR1 reads DFQATT; CDR2 reads SNEGSKA (reference sequence). Losses at the gene ends were 3 bases for V and 5 bases for J; bases not matched to a gene: 11.

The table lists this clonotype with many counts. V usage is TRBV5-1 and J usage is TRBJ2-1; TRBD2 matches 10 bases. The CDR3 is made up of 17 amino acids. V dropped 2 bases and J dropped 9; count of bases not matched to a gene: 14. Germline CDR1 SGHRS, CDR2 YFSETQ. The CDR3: CASSFRGTSGRASEQFF. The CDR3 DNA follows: TGCGCCAGCAGCTTCCGTGGAACAAGCGGGAGGGCGAGTGAGCAGTTCTTC.

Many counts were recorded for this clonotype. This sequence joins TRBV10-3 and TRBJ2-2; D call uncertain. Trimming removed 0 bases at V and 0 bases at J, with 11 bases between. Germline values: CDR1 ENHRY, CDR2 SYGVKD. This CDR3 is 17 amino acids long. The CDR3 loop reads CAISESVDGPNTGELFF. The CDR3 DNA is TGTGCCATCAGTGAGTCGGTAGACGGTCCGAACACCGGGGAGCTGTTTTTT.

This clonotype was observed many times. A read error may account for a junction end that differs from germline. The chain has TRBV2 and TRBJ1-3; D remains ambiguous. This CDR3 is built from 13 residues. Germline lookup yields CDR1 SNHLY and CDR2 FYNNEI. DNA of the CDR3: TGTGCCAGCAGTTATGACTCTGAAAACACCATATATTTT. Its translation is CASSYDSENTIYF.

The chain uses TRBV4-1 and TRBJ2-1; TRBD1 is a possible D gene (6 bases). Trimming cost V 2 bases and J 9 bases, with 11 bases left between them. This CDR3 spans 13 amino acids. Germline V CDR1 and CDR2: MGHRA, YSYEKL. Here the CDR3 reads CASSQIIGGEQFF. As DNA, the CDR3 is TGCGCCAGCAGCCAAATCATAGGGGGTGAGCAGTTCTTC.

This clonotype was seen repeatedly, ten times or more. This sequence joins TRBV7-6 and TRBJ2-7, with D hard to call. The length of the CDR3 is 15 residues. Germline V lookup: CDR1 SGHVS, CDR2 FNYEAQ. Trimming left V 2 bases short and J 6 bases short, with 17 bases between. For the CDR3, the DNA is TGTGCCAGCAGCTTAAGGGCAGCCCCTGATTCCGAGCAGTACTTC. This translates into CASSLRAAPDSEQYF.

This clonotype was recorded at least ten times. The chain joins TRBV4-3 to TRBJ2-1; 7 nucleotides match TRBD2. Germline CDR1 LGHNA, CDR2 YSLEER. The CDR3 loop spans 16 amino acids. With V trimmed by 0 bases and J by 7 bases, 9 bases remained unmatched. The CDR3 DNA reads TGCGCCAGCAGCCAAGATAAGTGGGAGGGCTATAATGAGCAGTTCTTC. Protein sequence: CASSQDKWEGYNEQFF.

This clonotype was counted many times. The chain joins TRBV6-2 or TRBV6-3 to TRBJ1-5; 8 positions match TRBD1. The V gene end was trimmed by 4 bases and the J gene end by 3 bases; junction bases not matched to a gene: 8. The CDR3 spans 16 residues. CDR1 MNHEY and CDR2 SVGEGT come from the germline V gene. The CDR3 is CASSSRGLDVNQPQHF. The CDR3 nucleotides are TGTGCCAGCAGTTCCAGGGGGCTCGACGTCAATCAGCCCCAGCATTTT.

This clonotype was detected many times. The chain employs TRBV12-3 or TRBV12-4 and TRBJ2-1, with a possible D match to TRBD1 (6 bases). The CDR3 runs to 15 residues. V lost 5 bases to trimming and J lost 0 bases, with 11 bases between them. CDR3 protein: CASSPQGNSYNEQFF. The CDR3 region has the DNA TGTGCCAGCAGTCCACAGGGAAACTCCTACAATGAGCAGTTCTTC.

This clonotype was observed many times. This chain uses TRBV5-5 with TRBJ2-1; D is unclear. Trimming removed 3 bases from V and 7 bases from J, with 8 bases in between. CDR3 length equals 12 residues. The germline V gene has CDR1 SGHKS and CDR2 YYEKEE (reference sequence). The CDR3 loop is CASSSGLNEQFF. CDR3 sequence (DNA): TGTGCCAGCAGCTCCGGCTTGAATGAGCAGTTCTTC.

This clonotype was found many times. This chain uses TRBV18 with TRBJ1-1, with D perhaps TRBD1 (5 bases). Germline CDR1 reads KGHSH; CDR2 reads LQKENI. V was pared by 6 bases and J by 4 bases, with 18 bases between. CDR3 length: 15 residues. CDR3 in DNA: TGTGCCAGCTCGGGTCTGATGGGGGGGAGCACTGAAGCTTTCTTT. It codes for CASSGLMGGSTEAFF.

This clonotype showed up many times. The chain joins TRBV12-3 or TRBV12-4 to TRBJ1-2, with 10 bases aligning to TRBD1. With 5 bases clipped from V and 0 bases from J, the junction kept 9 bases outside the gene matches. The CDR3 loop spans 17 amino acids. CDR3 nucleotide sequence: TGTGCCAGCAGTCTCCGACAGGGGGCGACCTCTAACTATGGCTACACCTTC. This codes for CASSLRQGATSNYGYTF.

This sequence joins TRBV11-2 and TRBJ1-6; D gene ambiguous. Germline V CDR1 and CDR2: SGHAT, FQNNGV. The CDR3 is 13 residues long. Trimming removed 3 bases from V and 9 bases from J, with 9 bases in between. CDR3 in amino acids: CASSFGVSSPLHF. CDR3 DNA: TGTGCCAGCAGCTTTGGGGTTAGTTCACCCCTCCACTTT.